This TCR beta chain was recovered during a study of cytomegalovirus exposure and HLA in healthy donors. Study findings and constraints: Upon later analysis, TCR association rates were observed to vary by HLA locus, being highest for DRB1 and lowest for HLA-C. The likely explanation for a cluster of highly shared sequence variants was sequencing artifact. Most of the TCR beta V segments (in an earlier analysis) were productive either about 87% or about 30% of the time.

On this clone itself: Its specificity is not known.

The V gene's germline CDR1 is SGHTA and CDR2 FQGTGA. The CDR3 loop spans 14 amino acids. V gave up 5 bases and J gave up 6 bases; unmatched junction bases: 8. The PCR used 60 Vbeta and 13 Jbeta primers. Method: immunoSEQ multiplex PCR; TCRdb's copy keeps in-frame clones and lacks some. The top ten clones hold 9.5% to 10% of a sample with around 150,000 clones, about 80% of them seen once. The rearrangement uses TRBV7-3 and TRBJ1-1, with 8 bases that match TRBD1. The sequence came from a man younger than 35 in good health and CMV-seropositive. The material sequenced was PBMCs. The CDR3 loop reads CASSLTGGGPEAFF. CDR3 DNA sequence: TGTGCCAGCAGCCTCACAGGGGGAGGGCCTGAAGCTTTCTTT.